The subject of this entry is one T cell receptor beta chain. Its antigen is not identified. CD8+ and CD4+ T cells from blood underwent TCR beta sequencing, which was carried out in a high-throughput format. In the multiple sclerosis control group, patients were treatment-naive and had stable or active relapsing-remitting disease. Reverse transcription used about 0.5 to 1 ug RNA and random hexamers. By means of immunoSEQ multiplex PCR, TCR beta CDR3 spanning 54 Vbeta and 13 Jbeta underwent amplification. TCRdb fed the immunoSEQ multiplex PCR reads into MiXCR, producing one record per CDR3 protein. The sample has about 200,000 distinct CDR3 sequences, roughly nine tenths seen once; the top ten hold over 0.1%. The sample is drawn from a study of CD8 T cells in Susac syndrome. Study-wide results and caveats: As the study acknowledged, the number of individuals who were part of its TCR sequencing and HLA analysis was relatively small.

Trimming took 5 bases from V and 10 from J, leaving 14 bases between them. The CDR3 length is 12 residues. Germline loops: CDR1 LNHDA, CDR2 SQIVND (reference sequence). The chain joins TRBV19 to TRBJ1-1; D is uncertain. The source of this sequence is a human donor with multiple sclerosis. Material for sequencing was CD8+ T cells from PBMCs. The CDR3 is CASSDYREGAFF. The CDR3 bases are TGTGCCAGTAGTGATTATAGGGAGGGAGCTTTCTTT.